Following are 21 T cell receptor beta chains from one sample sequenced in a study of OX40 agonist ivuxolimab in advanced cancers. Libraries were constructed by the immunoSEQ multiplex PCR assay. TCRdb mirrors the immuneACCESS table, restricted to in-frame sequences. Some clones are absent from its copies; in checked studies, under half trace to an unresolved V gene, and the reason for the others is unknown. This sample holds some 70,000 clones; around 83% were observed only once. Approximately 2.5% of the sample is in the top ten clones. The sample consisted of CD4+ or CD8+ T cells sorted from blood, taken in a trial of the OX40 agonist ivuxolimab. These receptors were collected from an adult with an advanced solid tumor such as melanoma, head and neck, liver or kidney cancer.

The gene calls are TRBV4-1 and TRBJ2-1; TRBD2 agrees at 9 bases. J gave up 1 base and V 0 bases, and 4 bases lay outside the gene matches. The CDR3 has 17 residues. Looked up from germline, CDR1 is MGHRA and CDR2 is YSYEKL. The CDR3: CASSQDGAGGSYNEQFF. In DNA, the CDR3 is TGCGCCAGCAGCCAAGACGGGGCGGGAGGGTCCTACAATGAGCAGTTCTTC.

The V and J genes are TRBV7-9 and TRBJ2-2; 12 positions match TRBD2. The V gene end was trimmed by 5 bases and the J gene end by 5 bases; junction bases not matched to a gene: 6. CDR1 SEHNR and CDR2 FQNEAQ come from the germline V gene (reference sequence). CDR3 size: 16 residues. The chain's CDR3 is CASSPSGRARTGELFF. The CDR3 DNA is TGTGCCAGCAGCCCTAGCGGGAGGGCTCGGACCGGGGAGCTGTTTTTT. Drawing the rest from reference TRBV7-9 and TRBJ2-2, the complete variable domain is DTGVSQNPRHKITKRGQNVTFRCDPISEHNRLYWYRQTLGQGPEFLTYFQNEAQLEKSRLLSDRFSAERPKGSFSTLEIQRTEQGDSAMYLCASSPSGRARTGELFFGEGSRLTVL.

This chain joins TRBV10-2 and TRBJ1-1, with a tentative D call TRBD1 (6 bases). The CDR3 totals 16 residues. Trimming removed 2 bases at V and 0 bases at J, with 13 bases between. Germline CDR1 and CDR2: WSHSY and SAAADI. As DNA, the CDR3 is TGCGCCAGCAGTGAGATAGGGGGACTCATGAACACTGAAGCTTTCTTT. Translating it yields CASSEIGGLMNTEAFF.

This clone has more than one count but fewer than ten. The V and J genes are TRBV30 and TRBJ1-2; no clear D. CDR1 and CDR2 (germline): GTSNPN, SVGIG (reference sequence). V gave up 5 bases and J gave up 10 bases, with 8 bases separating them. The CDR3 extends over 9 amino acids. The CDR3, as DNA: TGTGCCTGGGGGCCGATCTACACCTTC. Translating gives CAWGPIYTF.

This chain joins TRBV6-5 and TRBJ2-5, with D perhaps given as TRBD1 or TRBD2 (5 bases each). The V gene's germline CDR1 is MNHEY and CDR2 SVGAGI. This CDR3 is built from 15 residues. Deletions cut 0 bases from V and 7 bases from J, with 15 bases between. The CDR3 sequence: CASSYSGASSGTQYF. The CDR3 region has the DNA TGTGCCAGCAGTTACTCCGGGGCGTCCTCGGGGACCCAGTACTTC.

The chain links TRBV6-1 to TRBJ1-2; 10 bases line up with TRBD1. The V and J ends lost 2 bases and 6 bases, in that order; junction bases with no gene match: 15. There are 18 residues in the CDR3. From germline, CDR1 is MNHNS and CDR2 SASEGT. The CDR3 region has the DNA TGTGCCAGCAGTGAATACAAATCTAGGACAGGGGGTGGAAATGGCTACACCTTC. Translated: CASSEYKSRTGGGNGYTF.

J is TRBJ2-5 and V is TRBV7-7, with TRBD1 as a possible D gene (7 bases). CDR3 size: 14 residues. The V end lost 4 bases, the J end lost 2 bases, and 11 bases lay between the germline ends. Germline CDR1 reads SSHAT; CDR2 reads FNYEAQ (reference sequence). The CDR3 loop is CASSWAGQQETQYF. CDR3 sequence (DNA): TGTGCCAGCAGCTGGGCGGGACAGCAAGAGACCCAGTACTTC.

The J gene is TRBJ2-1, the V gene TRBV7-9, with D unclear. Deletions cut 0 bases from V and 6 bases from J, with 9 bases between. CDR3 length: 14 amino acids. The germline V gene has CDR1 SEHNR and CDR2 FQNEAQ (reference sequence). CDR3 nucleotides: TGTGCCAGCAGCTTAGCGATGGATGCCAATGAGCAGTTCTTC. This gives the protein CASSLAMDANEQFF.

The chain carries TRBV6-6 and TRBJ2-7; D perhaps matches TRBD1 (6 bases). The CDR3 sequence is 12 residues long. Deletions cut 6 bases from V and 12 bases from J, with 18 bases between. In germline, CDR1 is MNHNY, CDR2 SVGAGI (reference sequence). This chain's CDR3 is CASRQGDRTWYF. CDR3 sequence (DNA): TGTGCCAGCAGGCAAGGAGACAGGACCTGGTACTTC.

J is TRBJ2-2 and V is TRBV29-1; TRBD2 agrees at 7 bases. The junction had 6 bases not matched to a gene; V was cut back by 6 bases and J by 8 bases. CDR3 length equals 12 residues. The germline V gene encodes CDR1 SQVTM and CDR2 ANQGSEA. CDR3 residues: CSVLAGAGELFF. The CDR3, as DNA: TGCAGCGTCCTTGCGGGAGCTGGGGAGCTGTTTTTT.

The chain employs TRBV21-1 and TRBJ1-4; TRBD1 is the table's D call, not checked against the DNA. TRBV21-1 corresponds to a pseudogene. The CDR3 has 14 amino acids. The CDR3 DNA reads as TGTGCCAGCAGCAAAGCTTCAGTCACTGAAAAACTGTTTTTT. Its protein product is CASSKASVTEKLFF.

This clone was observed a single time. This rearrangement joins TRBV10-3 to TRBJ1-1; TRBD1 is a possible D gene (5 bases). The germline V and J ends were trimmed by 7 bases and 1 base, with 16 bases remaining between them. CDR3 length: 15 residues. Germline values: CDR1 ENHRY, CDR2 SYGVKD. The CDR3 spells CAITGGFGTNTEAFF. CDR3 in DNA: TGTGCCATCACGGGGGGGTTTGGGACGAACACTGAAGCTTTCTTT.

V and J are TRBV9 and TRBJ1-1, with 7 bases matching TRBD1. CDR3 length: 14 amino acids. V trimming: 3 bases; J trimming: 7 bases; junction bases outside the gene matches: 9. Germline CDR1 and CDR2: SGDLS and YYNGEE. Here the CDR3 DNA reads TGTGCCAGCAGCGCCTTGACAGGGTATGATGAAGCTTTCTTT. This sequence encodes CASSALTGYDEAFF.

The V and J genes are TRBV21-1 and TRBJ2-7; TRBD2, the D gene given by the table, was not confirmed from the DNA. TRBV21-1 is marked as a pseudogene. The CDR3 sequence is 17 residues long. CDR3 region: CASSKWPPGLSPYEQYF. In nucleotides, the CDR3 is TGTGCCAGCAGCAAATGGCCCCCGGGACTTTCTCCCTACGAGCAGTACTTC.

The chain employs TRBV7-6 and TRBJ2-5; D perhaps matches TRBD1 (5 bases). The CDR3 loop spans 15 amino acids. From germline, CDR1 is SGHVS and CDR2 FNYEAQ. V lost 2 bases and J lost 1, with 11 bases in between. This CDR3 is CASSLLTGPQETQYF. In nucleotides, the CDR3 is TGTGCCAGCAGCTTACTAACAGGCCCCCAAGAGACCCAGTACTTC.

This rearrangement joins TRBV2 to TRBJ2-3; D might be TRBD1 (6 bases). Germline V lookup: CDR1 SNHLY, CDR2 FYNNEI. V lost 11 bases, J lost 2 bases, and 20 bases lay in between. The CDR3 loop spans 15 amino acids. The DNA of the CDR3 is TGTGCCGGACAAGGGACACCCCGCTCCACAGATACGCAGTATTTT. It encodes CAGQGTPRSTDTQYF.

In DNA form, the CDR3 reads TGTGCCAGCAGCTTATACGGCCTATCTCCGGACACCATATATTTT. Amino acid sequence: CASSLYGLSPDTIYF. The chain has TRBV7-2 and TRBJ1-3; D is unresolved. The CDR3 extends over 15 amino acids. V shed 2 bases and J shed 8 bases, with 16 bases lying between them. Germline lookup yields CDR1 SGHTA and CDR2 FQGNSA.

This clone is a singleton in its sample. The chain has TRBV6-4 and TRBJ2-1; possible D gene TRBD2, 6 bases. This CDR3 comprises 19 residues. Germline CDR1 and CDR2: MRHNA and SNTAGT. Trimming cost V 0 bases and J 0 bases, with 18 bases left between them. CDR3 loop: CASSDSGRASVTSYNEQFF. In DNA, the CDR3 is TGTGCCAGCAGTGACTCGGGCAGGGCTAGCGTAACCTCCTACAATGAGCAGTTCTTC.

The chain uses TRBV19 and TRBJ1-5; a possible D gene is TRBD1 (5 bases). The CDR3 is 13 amino acids. The germline V gene has CDR1 LNHDA and CDR2 SQIVND (reference sequence). V was cut by 6 bases and J by 5 bases, with 11 bases left in between. Written as DNA, the CDR3 is TGTGCCAGTAGCCAGGGTAGGGATCAGCCCCAGCATTTT. It codes for CASSQGRDQPQHF.

V usage is TRBV9 and J usage is TRBJ2-7, with 7 positions matching TRBD1. V lost 1 base to trimming and J lost 0 bases; unmatched junction nucleotides: 7. CDR3 length: 16 residues. Germline loops: CDR1 SGDLS, CDR2 YYNGEE. The DNA for the CDR3 is TGTGCCAGCAGCGTATCTGTCGGACAGGTCTCCTACGAGCAGTACTTC. It is translated as CASSVSVGQVSYEQYF.

This chain connects TRBV6-5 to TRBJ2-5, with TRBD1 identical over 12 bases. Germline V lookup: CDR1 MNHEY, CDR2 SVGAGI. The CDR3 extends over 15 amino acids. The trim removed 3 bases at V and 11 bases at J, leaving 10 bases unmatched. In DNA form, the CDR3 reads TGTGCCAGCAGTTATTCGGGACAGGGGGCGAATGAGCAGTACTTC. Residues: CASSYSGQGANEQYF.